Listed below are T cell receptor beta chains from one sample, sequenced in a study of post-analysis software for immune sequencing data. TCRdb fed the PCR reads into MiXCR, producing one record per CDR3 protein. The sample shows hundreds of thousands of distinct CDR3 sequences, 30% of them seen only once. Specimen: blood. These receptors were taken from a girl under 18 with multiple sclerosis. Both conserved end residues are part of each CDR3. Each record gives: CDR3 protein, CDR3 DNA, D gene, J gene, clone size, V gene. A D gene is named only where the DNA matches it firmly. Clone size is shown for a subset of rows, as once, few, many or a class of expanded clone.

CASGPGFGRERGNIQYF | TGTGCCAGCGGCCCTGGGTTTGGGCGGGAGAGGGGAAACATTCAGTACTTC | TRBD2 | TRBJ2-4 | once | TRBV5-5
CASTAGSLGPRDTQYF | TGTGCCAGCACAGCGGGGAGTTTGGGTCCAAGAGATACGCAGTATTTT | TRBD2 | TRBJ2-3 | few | TRBV7-2
CASRSSGRRSGETQYF | TGTGCCAGCAGATCGAGCGGCAGGAGGTCAGGGGAGACCCAGTACTTC | NA | TRBJ2-5 | NA | TRBV7-9
CASSVTGTGRETQYF | TGTGCCAGCAGCGTCACCGGGACAGGGCGAGAGACCCAGTACTTC | TRBD1 | TRBJ2-5 | NA | TRBV27
CASSAYGWGALRSYNEQFF | TGTGCTAGCAGCGCTTACGGGTGGGGGGCACTCCGCTCCTACAATGAGCAGTTCTTC | NA | TRBJ2-1 | few | TRBV7-7
CASRDWDTDTQYF | TGTGCCAGCAGGGACTGGGACACAGATACGCAGTATTTT | NA | TRBJ2-3 | NA | TRBV7-9
CASSAYSPTSGISYEQYF | TGTGCCAGCAGCGCATACAGCCCAACTAGCGGGATCTCCTACGAGCAGTACTTC | TRBD2 | TRBJ2-7 | few | TRBV9
CASSRGLAGGYNEQFF | TGTGCCAGCAGCCGTGGACTAGCGGGAGGGTACAATGAGCAGTTCTTC | TRBD2 | TRBJ2-1 | many | TRBV14
CSVVPPGRGGYTF | TGCAGCGTTGTACCCCCTGGTAGAGGTGGCTACACCTTC | NA | TRBJ1-2 | NA | TRBV29-1
CASSPFTREGYGYTF | TGTGCCAGCTCACCATTTACACGGGAAGGCTATGGCTACACCTTC | NA | TRBJ1-2 | few | TRBV18
CASSEAGETQYF | TGTGCCAGCAGTGAAGCGGGGGAGACCCAGTACTTC | NA | TRBJ2-5 | few | TRBV2
CASSFRSRTWNEKLFF | TGTGCCAGCAGTTTCCGGTCAAGGACCTGGAATGAAAAACTGTTTTTT | NA | TRBJ1-4 | few | TRBV28
CASADQGAKNIQYF | TGTGCCAGCGCGGACCAGGGGGCCAAAAACATTCAGTACTTC | NA | TRBJ2-4 | few | TRBV6-6
CASSLDIHGRDTEAFF | TGTGCCAGCAGCTTAGATATTCACGGAAGAGACACTGAAGCTTTCTTT | NA | TRBJ1-1 | NA | TRBV11-2
CAISESTEASGSYNEQFF | TGTGCCATCAGTGAGTCGACTGAAGCTAGCGGCTCCTACAATGAGCAGTTCTTC | TRBD2 | TRBJ2-1 | few | TRBV10-3
CASRTQEVRTDTQYF | TGTGCCAGCAGAACCCAGGAGGTCCGGACAGATACGCAGTATTTT | NA | TRBJ2-3 | NA | TRBV6-1
CASSYPWGEQFF | TGTGCCAGCAGTTACCCCTGGGGTGAGCAGTTCTTC | NA | TRBJ2-1 | NA | TRBV5-6
CAAGGAFTEAFF | TGTGCCGCCGGAGGGGCGTTCACTGAAGCTTTCTTT | NA | TRBJ1-1 | NA | TRBV7-9
CASSQAPQSSEQYF | TGCGCCAGCAGCCAAGCCCCCCAGTCCAGCGAGCAGTACTTC | NA | TRBJ2-7 | many | TRBV4-3
CASTPTKSSYNEQFF | TGTGCCAGCACTCCGACTAAGAGCTCCTACAATGAGCAGTTCTTC | NA | TRBJ2-1 | many | TRBV12-3/TRBV12-4
CASSLSRLAGVEQYF | TGTGCCAGCAGTTTATCGAGGCTAGCGGGAGTTGAGCAGTACTTC | TRBD2 | TRBJ2-4 | NA | TRBV27
CASSQVWAGAENIQYF | TGCGCCAGCAGCCAAGTTTGGGCAGGAGCCGAAAACATTCAGTACTTC | NA | TRBJ2-4 | NA | TRBV4-3
CVSSSDGRETFF | TGTGTCAGCAGCTCGGACGGGCGAGAGACTTTCTTT | NA | TRBJ1-1 | NA | TRBV28
CASNRDGQETQYF | TGCGCCAGCAACCGGGACGGCCAAGAGACCCAGTACTTC | NA | TRBJ2-5 | NA | TRBV5-1
CASSALGHANYGYTF | TGTGCCAGCAGCGCGTTGGGACATGCAAACTATGGCTACACCTTC | NA | TRBJ1-2 | few | TRBV9
CASSYSIRDRLGETQYF | TGTGCCAGCAGTTACTCTATTAGGGATCGACTAGGAGAGACCCAGTACTTC | NA | TRBJ2-5 | NA | TRBV6-6
CASSRGAGTIAYGYTF | TGTGCCAGCAGTCGCGGGGCAGGGACCATCGCCTATGGCTACACCTTC | NA | TRBJ1-2 | few | TRBV25-1
CASSKIGTYQDEQFF | TGTGCCAGCAGTAAGATCGGGACTTATCAGGATGAGCAGTTCTTC | NA | TRBJ2-1 | few | TRBV6-6
CSARDRSSGTNEQFF | TGCAGTGCTAGGGACCGGTCTAGCGGGACCAATGAGCAGTTCTTC | TRBD2 | TRBJ2-1 | few | TRBV20-1
CASSPQSNYNEQFF | TGTGCCAGCAGCCCCCAGAGTAACTACAATGAGCAGTTCTTC | NA | TRBJ2-1 | NA | TRBV13
CASIGGTYYNEQFF | TGTGCCAGCATCGGGGGGACTTACTACAATGAGCAGTTCTTC | TRBD2 | TRBJ2-1 | NA | TRBV27
CASSSSPDSYGYTF | TGTGCCAGCAGTTCCTCCCCTGACAGCTATGGCTACACCTTC | NA | TRBJ1-2 | NA | TRBV6-2/TRBV6-3
CASSFPGSFGDTQYF | TGCGCCAGCAGCTTCCCCGGGTCCTTCGGAGATACGCAGTATTTT | NA | TRBJ2-3 | once | TRBV5-1
CASSQDGGLAGEETQYF | TGTGCCAGCAGCCAAGATGGGGGACTAGCGGGAGAAGAGACCCAGTACTTC | TRBD2 | TRBJ2-5 | NA | TRBV14
CASSVGIALRNEQFF | TGTGCCAGCAGCGTAGGAATAGCTTTACGCAATGAGCAGTTCTTC | NA | TRBJ2-1 | NA | TRBV9
CSVEVGTGGSGYTF | TGCAGCGTTGAAGTTGGGACAGGGGGATCGGGTTACACCTTC | TRBD1 | TRBJ1-2 | NA | TRBV29-1
CASTQRASGNNEQFF | TGTGCCAGCACCCAAAGGGCTAGCGGGAACAATGAGCAGTTCTTC | TRBD2 | TRBJ2-1 | NA | TRBV6-6
CSARDVLAGPYEQYF | TGCAGTGCTAGAGACGTACTAGCGGGACCTTACGAGCAGTACTTC | TRBD2 | TRBJ2-7 | few | TRBV20-1
CASRERLPNTEAFF | TGTGCCAGCAGGGAACGCCTTCCGAACACTGAAGCTTTCTTT | NA | TRBJ1-1 | NA | TRBV2
CASELAGGRSADTQYF | TGCGCCAGCGAACTAGCGGGGGGGCGGAGCGCAGATACGCAGTATTTT | TRBD2 | TRBJ2-3 | NA | TRBV5-1
CASSPQGSGSDEQFF | TGTGCCAGCAGCCCCCAGGGTAGCGGCTCGGATGAGCAGTTCTTC | NA | TRBJ2-1 | NA | TRBV11-2
CASSEMTSGAYNEQFF | TGTGCCAGCAGTGAAATGACTAGCGGAGCCTACAATGAGCAGTTCTTC | TRBD2 | TRBJ2-1 | NA | TRBV6-1
CASSEVSAYNSPLHF | TGTGCCAGCAGTGAAGTGTCAGCCTATAATTCACCCCTCCACTTT | NA | TRBJ1-6 | few | TRBV6-1
CASSSRTGIALEQYF | TGCGCCAGCAGCTCGAGGACAGGGATTGCCCTCGAGCAGTACTTC | TRBD1 | TRBJ2-7 | NA | TRBV5-1